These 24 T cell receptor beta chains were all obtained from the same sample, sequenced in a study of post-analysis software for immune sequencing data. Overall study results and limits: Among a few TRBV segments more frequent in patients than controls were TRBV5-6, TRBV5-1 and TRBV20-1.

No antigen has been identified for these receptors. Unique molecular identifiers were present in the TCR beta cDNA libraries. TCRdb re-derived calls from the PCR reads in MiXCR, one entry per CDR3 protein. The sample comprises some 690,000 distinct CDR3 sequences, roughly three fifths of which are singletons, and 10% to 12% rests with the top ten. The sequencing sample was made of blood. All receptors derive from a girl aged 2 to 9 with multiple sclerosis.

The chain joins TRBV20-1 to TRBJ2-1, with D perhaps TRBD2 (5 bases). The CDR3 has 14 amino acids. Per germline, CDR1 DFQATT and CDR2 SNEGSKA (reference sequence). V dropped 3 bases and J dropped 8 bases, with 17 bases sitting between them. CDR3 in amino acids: CSASRILFSDEQFF. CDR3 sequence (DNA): TGCAGTGCTAGCCGAATTTTATTTAGCGATGAGCAGTTCTTC.

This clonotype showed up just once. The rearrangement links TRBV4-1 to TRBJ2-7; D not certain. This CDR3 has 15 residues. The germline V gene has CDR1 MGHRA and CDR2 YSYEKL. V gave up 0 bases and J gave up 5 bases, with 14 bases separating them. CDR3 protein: CASSQDHTTPDEQYF. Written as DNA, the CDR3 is TGCGCCAGCAGCCAAGATCATACGACACCGGACGAGCAGTACTTC.

The CDR3 nucleotides are TGCAGCGTTGACCTTGGGCCCGAGCAGTACTTC. This sequence encodes CSVDLGPEQYF. The chain employs TRBV29-1 and TRBJ2-7; D gene ambiguous. Per germline, CDR1 SQVTM and CDR2 ANQGSEA. Between the trimmed V and J ends, which lost 3 bases and 6 bases, there was a span of 9 bases. The CDR3 runs to 11 residues.

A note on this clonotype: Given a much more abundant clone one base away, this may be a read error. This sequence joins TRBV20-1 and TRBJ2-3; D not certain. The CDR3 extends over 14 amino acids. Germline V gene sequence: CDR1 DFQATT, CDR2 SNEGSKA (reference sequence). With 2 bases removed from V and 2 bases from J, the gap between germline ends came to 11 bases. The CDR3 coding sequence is TGCAGTGCTAGATGGTACACTACCACAGATACGCAGTATTTT. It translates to CSARWYTTTDTQYF.

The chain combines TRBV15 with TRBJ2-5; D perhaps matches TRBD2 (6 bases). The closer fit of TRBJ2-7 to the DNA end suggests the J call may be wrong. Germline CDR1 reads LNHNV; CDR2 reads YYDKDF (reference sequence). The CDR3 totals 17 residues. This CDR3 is CATSREALELAQYEQYF. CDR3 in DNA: TGTGCCACCAGCAGAGAGGCCCTGGAACTAGCCCAGTACGAGCAGTACTTC.

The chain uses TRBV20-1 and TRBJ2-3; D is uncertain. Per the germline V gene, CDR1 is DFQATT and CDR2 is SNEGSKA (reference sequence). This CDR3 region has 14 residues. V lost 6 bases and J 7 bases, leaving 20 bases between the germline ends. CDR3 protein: CSAYPVSLENTQYF. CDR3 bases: TGCAGTGCGTACCCAGTGTCCTTGGAAAATACGCAGTATTTT.

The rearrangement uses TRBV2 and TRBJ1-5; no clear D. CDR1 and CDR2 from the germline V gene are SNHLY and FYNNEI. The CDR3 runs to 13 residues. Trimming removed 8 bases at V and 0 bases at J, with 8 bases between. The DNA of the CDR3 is TGTGCCAGCGACCGGGATAGCAATCAGCCCCAGCATTTT. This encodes CASDRDSNQPQHF.

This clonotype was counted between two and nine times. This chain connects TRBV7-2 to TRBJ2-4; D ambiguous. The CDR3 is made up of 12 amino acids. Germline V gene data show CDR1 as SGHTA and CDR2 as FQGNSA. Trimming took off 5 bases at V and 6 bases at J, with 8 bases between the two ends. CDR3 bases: TGTGCCAGCAGCCCCCCGCGAAACATTCAGTACTTC. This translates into CASSPPRNIQYF.

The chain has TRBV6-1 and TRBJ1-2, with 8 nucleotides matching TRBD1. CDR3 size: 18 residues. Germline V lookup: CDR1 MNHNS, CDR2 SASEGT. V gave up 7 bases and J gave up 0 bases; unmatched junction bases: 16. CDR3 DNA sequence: TGTGCCAGCACCCAAAGATCAGGGGGCGTAGGAGCTAACTATGGCTACACCTTC. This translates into CASTQRSGGVGANYGYTF.

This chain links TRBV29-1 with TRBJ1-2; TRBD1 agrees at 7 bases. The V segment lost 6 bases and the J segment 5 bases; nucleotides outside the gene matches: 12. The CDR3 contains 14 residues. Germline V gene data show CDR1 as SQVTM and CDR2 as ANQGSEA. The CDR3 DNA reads TGCAGCGTCGAACGACAGGGTGGAGGATATGGCTACACCTTC. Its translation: CSVERQGGGYGYTF. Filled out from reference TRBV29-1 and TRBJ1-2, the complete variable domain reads SAVISQKPSRDICQRGTSLTIQCQVDSQVTMMFWYRQQPGQSLTLIATANQGSEATYESGFVIDKFPISRPNLTFSTLTVSNMSPEDSSIYLCSVERQGGGYGYTFGSGTRLTVV.

CDR3 bases: TGCAGTGCTAGAGCTAGCGGGAGTAGAAATGAGCAGTTCTTC. As protein: CSARASGSRNEQFF. The rearrangement uses TRBV20-1 and TRBJ2-1; 10 positions agree with TRBD2. The CDR3 has 14 residues. Unmatched junction bases numbered 4, after V lost 1 base and J lost 7 bases. Germline lookup yields CDR1 DFQATT and CDR2 SNEGSKA (reference sequence).

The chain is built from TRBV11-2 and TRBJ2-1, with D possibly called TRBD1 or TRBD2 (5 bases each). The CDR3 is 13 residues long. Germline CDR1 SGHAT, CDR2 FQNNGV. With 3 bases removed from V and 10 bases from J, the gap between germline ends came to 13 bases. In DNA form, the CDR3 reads TGTGCCAGCAGCTTGTCCGGGGACGGAGAGCAGTTCTTC. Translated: CASSLSGDGEQFF.

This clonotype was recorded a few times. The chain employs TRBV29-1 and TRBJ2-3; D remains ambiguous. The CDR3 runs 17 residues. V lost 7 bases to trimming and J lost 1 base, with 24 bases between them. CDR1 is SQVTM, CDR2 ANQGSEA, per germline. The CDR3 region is CSACGSLLRARTDTQYF. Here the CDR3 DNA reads TGCAGCGCCTGCGGCAGTCTCCTAAGGGCACGCACAGATACGCAGTATTTT.

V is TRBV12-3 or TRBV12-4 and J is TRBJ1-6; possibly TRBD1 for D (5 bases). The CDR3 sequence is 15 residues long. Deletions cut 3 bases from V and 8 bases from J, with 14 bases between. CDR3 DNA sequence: TGTGCCAGCAGTTTCTCCAGGGTCTACTATTCACCCCTCCACTTT. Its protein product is CASSFSRVYYSPLHF.

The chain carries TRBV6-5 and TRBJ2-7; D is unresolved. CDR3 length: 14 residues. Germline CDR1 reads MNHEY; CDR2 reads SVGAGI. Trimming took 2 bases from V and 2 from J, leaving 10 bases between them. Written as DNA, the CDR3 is TGTGCCAGCAGTTACGGGCGAGCGCCCTACGAGCAGTACTTC. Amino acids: CASSYGRAPYEQYF.

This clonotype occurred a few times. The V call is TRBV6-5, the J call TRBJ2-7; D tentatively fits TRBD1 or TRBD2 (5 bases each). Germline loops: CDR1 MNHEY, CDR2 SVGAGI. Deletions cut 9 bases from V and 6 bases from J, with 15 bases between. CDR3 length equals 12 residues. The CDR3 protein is CASTRVRGEQYF. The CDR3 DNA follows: TGTGCCAGTACTAGGGTAAGGGGCGAGCAGTACTTC.

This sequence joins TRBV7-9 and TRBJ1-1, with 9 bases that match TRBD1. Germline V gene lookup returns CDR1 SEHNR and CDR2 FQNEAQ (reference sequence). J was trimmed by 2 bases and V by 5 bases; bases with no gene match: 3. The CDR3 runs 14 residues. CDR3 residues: CASSKDRGNTEAFF. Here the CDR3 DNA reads TGTGCCAGCAGCAAGGACAGGGGAAACACTGAAGCTTTCTTT.

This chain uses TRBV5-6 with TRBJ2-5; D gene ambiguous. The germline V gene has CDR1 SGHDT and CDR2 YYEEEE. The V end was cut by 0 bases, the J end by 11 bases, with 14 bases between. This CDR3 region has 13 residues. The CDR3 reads CASSLEIPGEQYF. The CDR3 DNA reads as TGTGCCAGCAGCTTGGAAATCCCCGGAGAGCAGTACTTC. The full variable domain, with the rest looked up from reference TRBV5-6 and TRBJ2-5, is DAGVTQSPTHLIKTRGQQVTLRCSPKSGHDTVSWYQQALGQGPQFIFQYYEEEERQRGNFPDRFSGHQFPNYSSELNVNALLLGDSALYLCASSLEIPGEQYFGPGTRLLVL.

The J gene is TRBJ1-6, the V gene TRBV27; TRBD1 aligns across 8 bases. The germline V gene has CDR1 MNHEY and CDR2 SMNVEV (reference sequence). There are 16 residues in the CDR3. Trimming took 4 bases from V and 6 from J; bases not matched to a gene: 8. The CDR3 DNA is TGTGCCAGCAGTTCCCGGACAGGGCCGACTAATTCACCCCTCCACTTT. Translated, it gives CASSSRTGPTNSPLHF.

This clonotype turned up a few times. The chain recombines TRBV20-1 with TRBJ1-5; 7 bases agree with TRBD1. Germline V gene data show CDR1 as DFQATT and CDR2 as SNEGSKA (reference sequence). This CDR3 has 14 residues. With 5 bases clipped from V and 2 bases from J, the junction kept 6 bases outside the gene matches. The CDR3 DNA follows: TGCAGTGCTGTTCCAGGGGGGGGCAATCAGCCCCAGCATTTT. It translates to CSAVPGGGNQPQHF.

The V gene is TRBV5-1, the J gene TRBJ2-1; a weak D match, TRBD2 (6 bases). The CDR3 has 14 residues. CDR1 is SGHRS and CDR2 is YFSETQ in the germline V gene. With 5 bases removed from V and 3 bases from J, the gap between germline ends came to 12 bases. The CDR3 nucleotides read TGCGCCAGCAGTAATCCGACTAGCTACAATGAGCAGTTCTTC. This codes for CASSNPTSYNEQFF.

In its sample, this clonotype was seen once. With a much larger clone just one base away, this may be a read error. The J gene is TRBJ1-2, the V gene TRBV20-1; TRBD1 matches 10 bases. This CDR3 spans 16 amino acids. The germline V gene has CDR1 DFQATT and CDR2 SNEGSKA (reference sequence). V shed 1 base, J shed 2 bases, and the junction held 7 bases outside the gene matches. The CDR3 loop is CSARGRDRGFNYGYTF. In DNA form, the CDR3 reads TGCAGTGCTAGAGGTCGGGACAGGGGCTTCAACTATGGCTACACCTTC.

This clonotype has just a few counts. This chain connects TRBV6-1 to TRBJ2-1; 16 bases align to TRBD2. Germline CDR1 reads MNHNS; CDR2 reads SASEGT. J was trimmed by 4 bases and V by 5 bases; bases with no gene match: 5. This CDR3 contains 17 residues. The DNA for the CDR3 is TGTGCCAGCAGTCCAGGGACTAGCGGGGGGGCGTACAATGAGCAGTTCTTC. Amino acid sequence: CASSPGTSGGAYNEQFF.

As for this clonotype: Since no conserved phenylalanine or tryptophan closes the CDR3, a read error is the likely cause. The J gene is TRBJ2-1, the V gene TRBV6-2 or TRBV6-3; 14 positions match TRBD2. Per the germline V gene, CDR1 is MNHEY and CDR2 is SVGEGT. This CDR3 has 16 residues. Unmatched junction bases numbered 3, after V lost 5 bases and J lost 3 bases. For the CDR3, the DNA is TGTGCCAGCAGTAGCGGGACTAGCGGGGGCTACAATGAGCAGTTCGTC. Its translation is CASSSGTSGGYNEQFV.